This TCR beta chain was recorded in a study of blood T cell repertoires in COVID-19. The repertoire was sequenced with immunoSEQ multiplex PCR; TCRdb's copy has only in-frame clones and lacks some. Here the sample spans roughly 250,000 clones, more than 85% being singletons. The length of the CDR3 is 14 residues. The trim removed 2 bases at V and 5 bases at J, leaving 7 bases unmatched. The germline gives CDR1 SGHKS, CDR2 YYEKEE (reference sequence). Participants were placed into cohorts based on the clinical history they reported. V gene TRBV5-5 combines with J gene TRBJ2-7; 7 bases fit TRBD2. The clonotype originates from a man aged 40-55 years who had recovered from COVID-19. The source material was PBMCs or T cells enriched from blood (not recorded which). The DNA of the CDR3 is TGTGCCAGCAGCTTAGTCTCGGGGAGGGACGAGCAGTACTTC. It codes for CASSLVSGRDEQYF.